The sequence of this T cell receptor (beta chain) was determined in a study of vaccination and CD4 T cells after COVID-19. Study-level information: Post-COVID samples had a sampling time that fell a median roughly 92 days after diagnosis (range 35 to 161).

This clonotype was counted a single time. Its matching antigen is unknown. Sequencing of cultured CD4+ T cell DNA used the Oncomine TCR Beta short-read assay. TCRdb ran MiXCR on the PCR reads and lists one entry per CDR3 protein. The sample consists of about 16,000 distinct CDR3 sequences, under 65% of them appearing once. Stated treatment: approximately 9-day PBMC culture with coronavirus spike peptide pools or control peptides (ViraFEST assay). ViraFEST stimulated the growth of antigen-specific T cells using peptide pools and subsequently profiled their TCRs by sequencing. The clonotype was recovered from a human donor who had recovered from COVID-19. Here the sequenced sample was CD4+ T cells from blood, cultured in vitro, taken before SARS-CoV-2 vaccination.

CDR3: CASSRGQGTNQPQHF. For the CDR3, the DNA is TGTGCCAGCTCACGAGGACAGGGAACGAATCAGCCCCAGCATTTT. This sequence joins TRBV18 and TRBJ1-5; TRBD1 matches 8 bases. Germline values: CDR1 KGHSH, CDR2 LQKENI. Unmatched junction bases numbered 6, after V lost 4 bases and J lost 4 bases. The CDR3 is 15 residues long. Filled out from reference TRBV18 and TRBJ1-5, the complete variable domain reads NAGVMQNPRHLVRRRGQEARLRCSPMKGHSHVYWYRQLPEEGLKFMVYLQKENIIDESGMPKERFSAEFPKEGPSILRIQQVVRGDSAAYFCASSRGQGTNQPQHFGDGTRLSIL.